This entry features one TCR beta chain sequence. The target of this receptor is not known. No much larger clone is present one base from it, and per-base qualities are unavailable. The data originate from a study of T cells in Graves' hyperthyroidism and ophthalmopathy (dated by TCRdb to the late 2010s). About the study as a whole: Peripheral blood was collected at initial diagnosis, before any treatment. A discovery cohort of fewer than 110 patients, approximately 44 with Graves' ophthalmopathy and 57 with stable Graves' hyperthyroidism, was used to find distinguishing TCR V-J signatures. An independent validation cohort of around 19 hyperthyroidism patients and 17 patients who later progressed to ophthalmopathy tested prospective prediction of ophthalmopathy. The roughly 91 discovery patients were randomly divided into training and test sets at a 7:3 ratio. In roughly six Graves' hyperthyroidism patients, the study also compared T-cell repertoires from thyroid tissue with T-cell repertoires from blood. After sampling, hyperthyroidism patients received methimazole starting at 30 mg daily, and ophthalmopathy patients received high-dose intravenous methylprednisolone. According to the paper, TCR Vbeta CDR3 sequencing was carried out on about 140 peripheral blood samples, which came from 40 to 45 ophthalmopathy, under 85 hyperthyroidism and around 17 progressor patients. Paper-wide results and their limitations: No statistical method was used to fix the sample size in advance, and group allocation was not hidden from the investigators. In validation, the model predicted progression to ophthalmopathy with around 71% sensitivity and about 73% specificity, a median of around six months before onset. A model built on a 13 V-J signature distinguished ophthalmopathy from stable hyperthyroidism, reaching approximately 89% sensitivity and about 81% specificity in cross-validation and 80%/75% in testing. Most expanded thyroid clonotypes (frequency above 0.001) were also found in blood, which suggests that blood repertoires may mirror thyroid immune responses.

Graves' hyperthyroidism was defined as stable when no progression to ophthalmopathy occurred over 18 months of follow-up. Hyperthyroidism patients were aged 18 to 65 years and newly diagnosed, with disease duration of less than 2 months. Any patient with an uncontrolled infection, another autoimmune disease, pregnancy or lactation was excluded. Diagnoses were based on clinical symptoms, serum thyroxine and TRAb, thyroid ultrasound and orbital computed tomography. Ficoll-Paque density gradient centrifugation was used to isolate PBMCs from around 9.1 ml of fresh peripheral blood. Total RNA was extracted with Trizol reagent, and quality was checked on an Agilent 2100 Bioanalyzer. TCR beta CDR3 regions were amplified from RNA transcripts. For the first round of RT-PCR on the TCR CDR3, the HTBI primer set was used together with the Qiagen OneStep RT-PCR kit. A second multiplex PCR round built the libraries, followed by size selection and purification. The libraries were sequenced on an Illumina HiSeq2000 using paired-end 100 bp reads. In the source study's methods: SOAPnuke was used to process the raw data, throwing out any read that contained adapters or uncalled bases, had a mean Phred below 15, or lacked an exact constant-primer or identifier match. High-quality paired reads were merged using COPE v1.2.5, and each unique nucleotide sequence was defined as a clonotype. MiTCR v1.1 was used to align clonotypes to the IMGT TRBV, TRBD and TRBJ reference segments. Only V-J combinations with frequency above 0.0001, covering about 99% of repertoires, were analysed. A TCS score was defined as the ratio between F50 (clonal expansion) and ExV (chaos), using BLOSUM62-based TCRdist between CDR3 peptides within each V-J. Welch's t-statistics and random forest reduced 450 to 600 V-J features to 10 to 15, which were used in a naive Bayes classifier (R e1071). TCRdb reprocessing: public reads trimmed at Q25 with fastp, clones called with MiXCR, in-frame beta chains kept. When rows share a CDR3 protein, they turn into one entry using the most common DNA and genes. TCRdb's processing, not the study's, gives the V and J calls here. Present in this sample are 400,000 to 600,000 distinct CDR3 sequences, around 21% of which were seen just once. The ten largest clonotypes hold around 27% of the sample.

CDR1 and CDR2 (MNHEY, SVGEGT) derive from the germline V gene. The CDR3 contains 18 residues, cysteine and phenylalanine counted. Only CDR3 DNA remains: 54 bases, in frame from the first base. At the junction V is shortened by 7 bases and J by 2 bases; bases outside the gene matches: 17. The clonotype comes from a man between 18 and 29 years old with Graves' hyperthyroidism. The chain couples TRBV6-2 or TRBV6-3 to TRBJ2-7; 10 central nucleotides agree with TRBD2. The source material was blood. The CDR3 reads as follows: CASTVPRVLAGDPYEQYF. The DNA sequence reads TGTGCCAGCACCGTCCCTAGGGTGCTAGCGGGAGACCCCTACGAGCAGTACTTC.